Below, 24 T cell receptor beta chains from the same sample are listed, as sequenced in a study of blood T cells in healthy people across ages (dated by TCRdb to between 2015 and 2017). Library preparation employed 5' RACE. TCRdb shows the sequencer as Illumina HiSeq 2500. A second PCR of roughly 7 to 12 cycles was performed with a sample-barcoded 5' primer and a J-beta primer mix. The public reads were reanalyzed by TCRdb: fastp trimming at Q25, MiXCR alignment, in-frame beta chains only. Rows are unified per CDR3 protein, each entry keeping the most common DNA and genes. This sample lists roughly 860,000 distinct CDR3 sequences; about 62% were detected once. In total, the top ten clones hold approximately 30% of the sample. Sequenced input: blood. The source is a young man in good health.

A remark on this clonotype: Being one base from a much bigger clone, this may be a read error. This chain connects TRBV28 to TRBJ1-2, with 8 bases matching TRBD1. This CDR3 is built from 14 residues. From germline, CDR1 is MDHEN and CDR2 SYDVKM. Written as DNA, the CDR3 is TGTGCCAGCAGCGAAATGACAGGGGAGACTGGCTACATCTTC. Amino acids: CASSEMTGETGYIF.

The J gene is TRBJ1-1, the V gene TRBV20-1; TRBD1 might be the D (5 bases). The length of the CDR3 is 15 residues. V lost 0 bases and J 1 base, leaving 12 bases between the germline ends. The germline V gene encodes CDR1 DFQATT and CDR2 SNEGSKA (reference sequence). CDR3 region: CSAREGGVGNTEAFF. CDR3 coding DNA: TGCAGTGCTAGAGAGGGAGGGGTAGGGAACACTGAAGCTTTCTTT.

The CDR3, as DNA: TGTGCCAGCAGGGGACTAGCGGGGACGCCGGGAGAGACCCAGTACTTC. This sequence encodes CASRGLAGTPGETQYF. V gene TRBV6-6 combines with J gene TRBJ2-5; TRBD2 agrees at 13 bases. Trimming cost V 6 bases and J 4 bases; bases outside gene matches: 8. Germline CDR1 is MNHNY and CDR2 is SVGAGI (reference sequence). The CDR3 contains 16 residues.

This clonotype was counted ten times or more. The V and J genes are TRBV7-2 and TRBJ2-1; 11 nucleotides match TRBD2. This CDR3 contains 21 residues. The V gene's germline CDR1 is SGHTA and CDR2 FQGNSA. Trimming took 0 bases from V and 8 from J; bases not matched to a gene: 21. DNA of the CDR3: TGTGCCAGCAGCTTAGCCGTCCCCTTAGGGTTAGCGGGGGGGGTGTACGATGAGCAGTTCTTC. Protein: CASSLAVPLGLAGGVYDEQFF.

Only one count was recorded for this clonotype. The chain's CDR3 is CASSQPGLAPYNEQFF. The CDR3 DNA reads as TGTGCCAGCAGTCAACCGGGACTAGCGCCCTACAATGAGCAGTTCTTC. J is TRBJ2-1 and V is TRBV28, with 10 positions matching TRBD2. Trimming took 5 bases from V and 2 from J; bases not matched to a gene: 6. Germline-derived CDR1 and CDR2 are MDHEN and SYDVKM. CDR3 length: 16 residues.

CDR3 amino acids: CSARGVSNYGYTF. CDR3 DNA sequence: TGCAGTGCTAGGGGGGTCTCTAACTATGGCTACACCTTC. The gene calls are TRBV20-1 and TRBJ1-2; a weak D match, TRBD1 (5 bases). Trimming cost V 3 bases and J 0 bases, with 8 bases left between them. CDR1 is DFQATT, CDR2 SNEGSKA, per germline (reference sequence). The CDR3 totals 13 residues.

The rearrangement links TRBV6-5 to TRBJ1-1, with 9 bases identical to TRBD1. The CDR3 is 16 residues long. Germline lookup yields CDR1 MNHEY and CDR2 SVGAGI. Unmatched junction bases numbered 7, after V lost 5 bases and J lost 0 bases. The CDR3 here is CASSRDRVTLNTEAFF. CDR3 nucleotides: TGTGCCAGCAGTAGGGACAGGGTAACTCTGAACACTGAAGCTTTCTTT.

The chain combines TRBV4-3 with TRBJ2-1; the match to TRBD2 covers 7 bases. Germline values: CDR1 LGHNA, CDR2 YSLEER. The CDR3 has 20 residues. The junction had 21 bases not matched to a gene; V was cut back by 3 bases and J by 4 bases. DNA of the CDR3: TGCGCCAGCAGCCAGAACTTGGGGAAGGGGCTAGCGGCGACTTACAATGAGCAGTTCTTC. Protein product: CASSQNLGKGLAATYNEQFF.

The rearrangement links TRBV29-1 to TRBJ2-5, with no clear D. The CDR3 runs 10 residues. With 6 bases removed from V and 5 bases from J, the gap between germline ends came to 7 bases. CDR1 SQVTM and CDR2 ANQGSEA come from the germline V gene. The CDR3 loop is CSVGWETQYF. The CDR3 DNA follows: TGCAGCGTGGGGTGGGAGACCCAGTACTTC. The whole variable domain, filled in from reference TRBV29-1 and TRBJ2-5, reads SAVISQKPSRDICQRGTSLTIQCQVDSQVTMMFWYRQQPGQSLTLIATANQGSEATYESGFVIDKFPISRPNLTFSTLTVSNMSPEDSSIYLCSVGWETQYFGPGTRLLVL.

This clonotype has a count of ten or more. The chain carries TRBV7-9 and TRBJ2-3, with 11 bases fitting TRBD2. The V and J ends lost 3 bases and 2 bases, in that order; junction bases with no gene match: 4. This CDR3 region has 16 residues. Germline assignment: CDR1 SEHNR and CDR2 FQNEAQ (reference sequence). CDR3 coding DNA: TGTGCCAGCAGCTTTAGCGGGGGGGCAGCCACAGATACGCAGTATTTT. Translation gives CASSFSGGAATDTQYF.

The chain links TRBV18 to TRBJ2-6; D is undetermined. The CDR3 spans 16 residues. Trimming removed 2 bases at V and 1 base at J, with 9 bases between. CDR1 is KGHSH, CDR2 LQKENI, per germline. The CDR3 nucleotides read TGTGCCAGCTCACCATACATGGGATCTGGGGCCAACGTCCTGACTTTC. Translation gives CASSPYMGSGANVLTF. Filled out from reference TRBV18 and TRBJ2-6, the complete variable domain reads NAGVMQNPRHLVRRRGQEARLRCSPMKGHSHVYWYRQLPEEGLKFMVYLQKENIIDESGMPKERFSAEFPKEGPSILRIQQVVRGDSAAYFCASSPYMGSGANVLTFGAGSRLTVL.

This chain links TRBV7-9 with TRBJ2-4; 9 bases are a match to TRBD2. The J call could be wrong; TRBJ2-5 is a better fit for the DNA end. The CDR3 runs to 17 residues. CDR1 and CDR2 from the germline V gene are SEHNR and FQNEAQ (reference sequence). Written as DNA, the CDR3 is TGTGCCAGCAGCCCTCTGCGGGGGGGCGAGGTCTTAGAGACCCAGTACTTC. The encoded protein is CASSPLRGGEVLETQYF.

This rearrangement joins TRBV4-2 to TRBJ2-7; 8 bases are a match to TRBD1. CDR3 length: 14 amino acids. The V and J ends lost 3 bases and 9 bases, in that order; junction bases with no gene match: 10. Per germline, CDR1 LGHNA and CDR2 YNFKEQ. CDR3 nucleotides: TGTGCCAGCAGCCACTCGGACAGGGAAACCCGGCAGTACTTC. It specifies CASSHSDRETRQYF.

In DNA, the CDR3 is TGTGCCAGCAGTCCGGACGGGGGTGAAAAACTGTTTTTT. Translated: CASSPDGGEKLFF. J is TRBJ1-4 and V is TRBV28, with D maybe TRBD1 (5 bases). From germline, CDR1 is MDHEN and CDR2 SYDVKM. V was shortened by 5 bases and J by 7 bases, with 11 bases between the two germline ends. The CDR3 is made up of 13 amino acids.

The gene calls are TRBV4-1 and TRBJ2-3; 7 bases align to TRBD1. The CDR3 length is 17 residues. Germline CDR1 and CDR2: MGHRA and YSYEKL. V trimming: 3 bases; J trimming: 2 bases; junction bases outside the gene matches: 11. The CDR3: CASSHSHDREITDTQYF. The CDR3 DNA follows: TGCGCCAGCAGCCATTCGCACGACAGGGAGATCACAGATACGCAGTATTTT.

The CDR3 nucleotides are TGTGCCAGCAGTTCCCTGGGGGGCGGGGGGTCCTTAACCTACGAGCAGTACTTC. This gives the protein CASSSLGGGGSLTYEQYF. V usage is TRBV12-3 or TRBV12-4 and J usage is TRBJ2-7; 8 bases align to TRBD2. After removal of 4 bases from V and 2 bases from J, the junction contained 16 bases not matched to a gene. This CDR3 region has 18 residues.

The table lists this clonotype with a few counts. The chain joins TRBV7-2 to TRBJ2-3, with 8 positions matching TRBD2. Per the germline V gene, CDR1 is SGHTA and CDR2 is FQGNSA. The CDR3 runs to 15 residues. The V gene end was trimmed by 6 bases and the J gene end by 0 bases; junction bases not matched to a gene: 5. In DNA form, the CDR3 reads TGTGCCAGCAGGAAGCGGGGGCCCAGCACAGATACGCAGTATTTT. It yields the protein CASRKRGPSTDTQYF.

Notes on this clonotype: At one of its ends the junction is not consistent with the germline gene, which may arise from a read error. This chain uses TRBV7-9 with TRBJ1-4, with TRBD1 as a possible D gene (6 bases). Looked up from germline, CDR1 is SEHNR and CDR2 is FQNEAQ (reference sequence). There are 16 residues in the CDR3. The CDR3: CTSSLWGQQEDEKLFF. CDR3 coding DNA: TGTACCAGCAGCTTGTGGGGGCAGCAAGAAGATGAAAAACTGTTTTTT.

The CDR3 nucleotides read TGTGCCAGCAGTTTGGGCGGGGGGGCCGTCGAGCAGTACTTC. It is translated as CASSLGGGAVEQYF. V and J are TRBV6-5 and TRBJ2-5; 9 positions match TRBD2. The J call may be in error: the DNA end matches TRBJ2-7 better. Germline V gene sequence: CDR1 MNHEY, CDR2 SVGAGI. There are 14 residues in the CDR3.

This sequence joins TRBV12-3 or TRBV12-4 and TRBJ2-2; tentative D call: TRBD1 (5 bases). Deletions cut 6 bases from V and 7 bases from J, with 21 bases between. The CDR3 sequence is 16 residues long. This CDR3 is CASRSREKNPNGELFF. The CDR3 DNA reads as TGTGCCAGCAGGTCCAGGGAAAAAAATCCGAACGGGGAGCTGTTTTTT.

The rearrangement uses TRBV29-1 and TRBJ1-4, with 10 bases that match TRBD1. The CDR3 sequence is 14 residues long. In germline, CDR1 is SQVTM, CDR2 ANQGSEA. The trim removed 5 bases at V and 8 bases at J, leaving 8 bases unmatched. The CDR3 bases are TGCAGCGTTATGACAGGGGGCGAAAGGGAAAAACTGTTTTTT. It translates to CSVMTGGEREKLFF.

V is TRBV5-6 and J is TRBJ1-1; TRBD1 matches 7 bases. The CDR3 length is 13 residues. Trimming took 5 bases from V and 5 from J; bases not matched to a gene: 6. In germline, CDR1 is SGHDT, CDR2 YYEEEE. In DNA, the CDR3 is TGTGCCAGCAGAGACAGGGTTTTGACTGAAGCTTTCTTT. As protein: CASRDRVLTEAFF.

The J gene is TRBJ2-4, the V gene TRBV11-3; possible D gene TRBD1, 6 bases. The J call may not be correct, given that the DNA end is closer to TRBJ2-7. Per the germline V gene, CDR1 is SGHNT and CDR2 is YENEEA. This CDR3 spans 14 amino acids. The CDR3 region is CASSYGDTSYEQYF. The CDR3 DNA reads TGTGCCAGCAGCTACGGGGACACATCCTACGAGCAGTACTTC.

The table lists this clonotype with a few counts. The CDR3: CASSLYGTSGGIGTDTQYF. CDR3 DNA: TGTGCCAGCAGCTTATACGGGACTAGCGGGGGGATCGGCACAGATACGCAGTATTTT. The chain is built from TRBV7-2 and TRBJ2-3; 15 nucleotides agree with TRBD2. After removal of 2 bases from V and 1 base from J, the junction contained 7 bases not matched to a gene. Germline V gene data show CDR1 as SGHTA and CDR2 as FQGNSA. The CDR3 spans 19 residues.